What follows are 8 T cell receptor beta chains derived from one specimen sequenced in a study of T-cell memory formation after mild COVID-19. MiXCR, run by TCRdb on the 5' RACE reads, gives a single entry per CDR3 protein. This sample yields 400,000 or so distinct CDR3 sequences, of which over 20% are seen a single time; around 12% belongs to the top ten. The specimen was PBMCs or a T cell subset sorted from them (not recorded which). The receptors stem from an adult woman who had mild COVID-19 (a few samples of this study predate the infection). Cell type and time point are not known.

This clonotype was seen more than once but under ten times. The chain employs TRBV19 and TRBJ2-3; weak D call: TRBD1 (5 bases). The germline V gene encodes CDR1 LNHDA and CDR2 SQIVND (reference sequence). Trimming stripped 5 bases from V and 1 base from J, with 10 bases between. The CDR3 runs 14 residues. This CDR3 reads CASSVQGGTDTQYF. CDR3 nucleotides: TGTGCCAGTAGTGTCCAGGGCGGCACAGATACGCAGTATTTT.

This clonotype was counted only a few times. The chain uses TRBV4-1 and TRBJ2-5, with a weak D call TRBD2 (7 bases). The CDR3 has 15 amino acids. Germline V gene data show CDR1 as MGHRA and CDR2 as YSYEKL. V dropped 4 bases and J dropped 4 bases, with 16 bases sitting between them. The CDR3 sequence: CASSPSGGLGETQYF. DNA of the CDR3: TGCGCCAGCAGCCCCTCCGGGGGGCTAGGAGAGACCCAGTACTTC.

In this sample, this clonotype turned up a few times. Here the CDR3 reads CASSLGTSGSGNEQFF. The CDR3 bases are TGCGCCAGCAGCTTGGGAACTAGCGGGAGTGGGAATGAGCAGTTCTTC. The V gene is TRBV5-1, the J gene TRBJ2-1; 11 positions agree with TRBD2. J gave up 7 bases and V 0 bases, and 6 bases lay outside the gene matches. The CDR3 length is 16 residues. Per germline, CDR1 SGHRS and CDR2 YFSETQ.

The sample holds a few counts of this clonotype. The rearrangement links TRBV9 to TRBJ2-5; 7 positions agree with TRBD2. The CDR3 covers 14 residues. V was pared by 3 bases and J by 2 bases, with 4 bases of the junction left unmatched. Germline-derived CDR1 and CDR2 are SGDLS and YYNGEE. DNA of the CDR3: TGTGCCAGCAGCGCATCTAGCGGTCAAGAGACCCAGTACTTC. Translation gives CASSASSGQETQYF.

This clonotype was observed a few times. The V and J genes are TRBV6-5 and TRBJ2-7; D may be TRBD1 (6 bases). The CDR3 contains 13 residues. CDR1 is MNHEY and CDR2 is SVGAGI in the germline V gene. V lost 6 bases and J lost 5, with 14 bases in between. CDR3: CASRPYRAHEQYF. As DNA, the CDR3 is TGTGCCAGCAGGCCATACAGGGCCCACGAGCAGTACTTC.

This clonotype was observed many times. A junction boundary mismatches the germline segment, possibly from a read error. This chain links TRBV20-1 with TRBJ2-1, with D perhaps TRBD1 or TRBD2 (5 bases each). The germline V gene encodes CDR1 DFQATT and CDR2 SNEGSKA (reference sequence). This CDR3 has 14 amino acids. CDR3 sequence: CSARRGVSFNEQFF. In DNA, the CDR3 is TGCAGTGCTAGAAGAGGGGTATCCTTCAATGAGCAGTTCTTC.

This chain joins TRBV24-1 and TRBJ2-5; TRBD1 might be the D (6 bases). The ends were cut back, 4 bases at V and 5 bases at J, with 22 bases in the middle. The CDR3 is made up of 17 amino acids. Germline CDR1 KGHDR, CDR2 SFDVKD. The CDR3 bases are TGTGCCACCAGTGACGTCCCCCAACTCACAGGGCAGGAGACCCAGTACTTC. This translates into CATSDVPQLTGQETQYF.

The chain uses TRBV5-1 and TRBJ2-3; TRBD2 matches 8 bases. The germline V gene has CDR1 SGHRS and CDR2 YFSETQ. V was clipped by 1 base and J by 2 bases; unmatched bases: 15. The CDR3 runs to 19 residues. The DNA for the CDR3 is TGCGCCAGCAGCTTGTGGCCCGCGGGGGGCGGGATGCTCACAGATACGCAGTATTTT. Translation: CASSLWPAGGGMLTDTQYF. Supplemented by reference TRBV5-1 and TRBJ2-3, the full variable domain reads KAGVTQTPRYLIKTRGQQVTLSCSPISGHRSVSWYQQTPGQGLQFLFEYFSETQRNKGNFPGRFSGRQFSNSRSEMNVSTLELGDSALYLCASSLWPAGGGMLTDTQYFGPGTRLTVL.